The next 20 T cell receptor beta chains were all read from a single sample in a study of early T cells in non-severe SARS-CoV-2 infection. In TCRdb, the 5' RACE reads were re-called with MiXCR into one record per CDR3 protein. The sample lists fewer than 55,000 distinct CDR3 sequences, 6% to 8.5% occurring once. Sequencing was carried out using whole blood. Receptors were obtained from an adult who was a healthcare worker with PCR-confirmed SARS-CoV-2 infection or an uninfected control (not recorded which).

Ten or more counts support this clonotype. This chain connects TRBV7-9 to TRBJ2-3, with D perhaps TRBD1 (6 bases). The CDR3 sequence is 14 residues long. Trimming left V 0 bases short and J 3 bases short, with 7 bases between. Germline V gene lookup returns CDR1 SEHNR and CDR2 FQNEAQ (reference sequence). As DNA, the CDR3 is TGTGCCAGCAGCTTAGCTCAGGGGACAGATACGCAGTATTTT. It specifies CASSLAQGTDTQYF.

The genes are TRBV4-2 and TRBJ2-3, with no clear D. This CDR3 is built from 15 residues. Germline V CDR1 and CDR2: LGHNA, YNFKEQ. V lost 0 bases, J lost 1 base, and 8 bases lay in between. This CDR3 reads CASSQEALGTDTQYF. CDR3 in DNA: TGTGCCAGCAGCCAAGAAGCACTCGGCACAGATACGCAGTATTTT.

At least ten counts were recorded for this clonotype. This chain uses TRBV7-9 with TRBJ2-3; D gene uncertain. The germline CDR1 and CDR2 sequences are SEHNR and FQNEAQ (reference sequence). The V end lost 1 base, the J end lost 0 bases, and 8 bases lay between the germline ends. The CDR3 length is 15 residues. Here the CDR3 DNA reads TGTGCCAGCAGCTTAGGCTCAACTAGCACAGATACGCAGTATTTT. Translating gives CASSLGSTSTDTQYF. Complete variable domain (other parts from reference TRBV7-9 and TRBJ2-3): DTGVSQNPRHKITKRGQNVTFRCDPISEHNRLYWYRQTLGQGPEFLTYFQNEAQLEKSRLLSDRFSAERPKGSFSTLEIQRTEQGDSAMYLCASSLGSTSTDTQYFGPGTRLTVL.

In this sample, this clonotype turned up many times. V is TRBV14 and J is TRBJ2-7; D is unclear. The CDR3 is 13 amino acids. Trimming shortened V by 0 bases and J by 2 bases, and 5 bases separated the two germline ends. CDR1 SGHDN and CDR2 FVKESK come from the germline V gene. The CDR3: CASSQDRPYEQYF. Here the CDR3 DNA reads TGTGCCAGCAGCCAAGACAGGCCCTACGAGCAGTACTTC.

The CDR3 loop is CASSLGGGPPYEQYF. The CDR3 bases are TGTGCCAGCAGCTTAGGCGGGGGTCCTCCCTACGAGCAGTACTTC. J is TRBJ2-7 and V is TRBV7-2; 7 positions match TRBD2. The CDR3 is 15 amino acids. Trimming took 1 base from V and 2 from J; bases not matched to a gene: 5. CDR1 and CDR2 from the germline V gene are SGHTA and FQGNSA.

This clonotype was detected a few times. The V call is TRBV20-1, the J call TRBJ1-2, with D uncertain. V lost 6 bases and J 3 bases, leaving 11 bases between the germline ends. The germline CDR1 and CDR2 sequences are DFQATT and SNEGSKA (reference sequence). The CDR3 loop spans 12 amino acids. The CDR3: CSAKGRDYGYTF. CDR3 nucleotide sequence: TGCAGTGCCAAAGGACGAGACTATGGCTACACCTTC.

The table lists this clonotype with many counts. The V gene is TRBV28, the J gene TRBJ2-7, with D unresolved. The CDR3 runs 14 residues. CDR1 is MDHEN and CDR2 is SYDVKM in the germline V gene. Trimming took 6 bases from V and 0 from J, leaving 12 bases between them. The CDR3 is CASRDGGSSYEQYF. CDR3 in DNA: TGTGCCAGCAGGGACGGTGGGTCCTCCTACGAGCAGTACTTC.

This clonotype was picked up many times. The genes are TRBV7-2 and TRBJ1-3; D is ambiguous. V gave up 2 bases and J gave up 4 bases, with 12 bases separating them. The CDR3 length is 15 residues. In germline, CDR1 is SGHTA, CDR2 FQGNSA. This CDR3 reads CASSLSRVDGNTIYF. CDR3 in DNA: TGTGCCAGCAGCTTAAGTAGGGTAGACGGAAACACCATATATTTT.

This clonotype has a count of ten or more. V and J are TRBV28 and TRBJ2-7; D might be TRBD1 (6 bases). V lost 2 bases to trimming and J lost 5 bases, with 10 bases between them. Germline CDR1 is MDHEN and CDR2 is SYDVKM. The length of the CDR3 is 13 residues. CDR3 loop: CASSLTGNHEQYF. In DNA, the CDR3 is TGTGCCAGCAGTTTAACAGGGAACCACGAGCAGTACTTC.

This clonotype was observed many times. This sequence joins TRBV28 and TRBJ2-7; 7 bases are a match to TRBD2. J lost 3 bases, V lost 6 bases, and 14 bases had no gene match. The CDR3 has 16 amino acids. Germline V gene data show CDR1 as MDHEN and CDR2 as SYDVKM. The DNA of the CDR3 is TGTGCCAGCAGCTTTAGCCGGGACTACAGGATCTACGAGCAGTACTTC. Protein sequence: CASSFSRDYRIYEQYF.

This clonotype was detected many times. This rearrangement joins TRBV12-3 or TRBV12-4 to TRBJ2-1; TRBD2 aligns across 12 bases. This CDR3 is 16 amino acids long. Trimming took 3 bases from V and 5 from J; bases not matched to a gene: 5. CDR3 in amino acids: CASSFQLAGGNNEQFF. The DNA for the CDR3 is TGTGCCAGCAGTTTTCAACTAGCGGGGGGCAACAATGAGCAGTTCTTC.

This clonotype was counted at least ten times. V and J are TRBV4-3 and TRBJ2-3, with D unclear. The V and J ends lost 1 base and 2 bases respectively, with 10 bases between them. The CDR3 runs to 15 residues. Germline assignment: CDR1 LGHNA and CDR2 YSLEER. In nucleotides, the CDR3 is TGCGCCAGCAGCCAAGTCTCCCAGGCCACAGATACGCAGTATTTT. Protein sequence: CASSQVSQATDTQYF.

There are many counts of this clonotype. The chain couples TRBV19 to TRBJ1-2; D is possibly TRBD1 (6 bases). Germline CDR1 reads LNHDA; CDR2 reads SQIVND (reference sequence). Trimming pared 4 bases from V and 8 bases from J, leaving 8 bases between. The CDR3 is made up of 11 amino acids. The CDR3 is CASSNRDGYTF. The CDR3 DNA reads TGTGCCAGTAGTAACAGGGACGGCTACACCTTC. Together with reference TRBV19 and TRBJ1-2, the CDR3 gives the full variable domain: DGGITQSPKYLFRKEGQNVTLSCEQNLNHDAMYWYRQDPGQGLRLIYYSQIVNDFQKGDIAEGYSVSREKKESFPLTVTSAQKNPTAFYLCASSNRDGYTFGSGTRLTVV.

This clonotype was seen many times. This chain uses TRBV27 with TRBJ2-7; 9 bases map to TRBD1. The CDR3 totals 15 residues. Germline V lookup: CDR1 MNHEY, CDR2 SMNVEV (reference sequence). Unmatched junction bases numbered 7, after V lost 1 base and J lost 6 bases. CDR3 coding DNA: TGTGCCAGCAGTTTATGGGGGACAGGGATTGGCGAGCAGTACTTC. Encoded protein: CASSLWGTGIGEQYF.

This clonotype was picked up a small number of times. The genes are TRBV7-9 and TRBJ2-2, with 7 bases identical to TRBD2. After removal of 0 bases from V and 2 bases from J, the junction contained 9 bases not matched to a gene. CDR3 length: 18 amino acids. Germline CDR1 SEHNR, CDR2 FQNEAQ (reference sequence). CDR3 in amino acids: CASSLASASGDNTGELFF. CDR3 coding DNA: TGTGCCAGCAGCTTAGCGTCGGCTAGCGGAGATAACACCGGGGAGCTGTTTTTT.

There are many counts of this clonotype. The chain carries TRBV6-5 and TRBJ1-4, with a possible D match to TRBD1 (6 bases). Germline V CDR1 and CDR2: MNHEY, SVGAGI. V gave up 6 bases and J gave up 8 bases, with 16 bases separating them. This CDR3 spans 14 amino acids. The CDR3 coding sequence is TGTGCCAGCAGCTTACAGGGATTAGAAGAAAAACTGTTTTTT. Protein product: CASSLQGLEEKLFF.

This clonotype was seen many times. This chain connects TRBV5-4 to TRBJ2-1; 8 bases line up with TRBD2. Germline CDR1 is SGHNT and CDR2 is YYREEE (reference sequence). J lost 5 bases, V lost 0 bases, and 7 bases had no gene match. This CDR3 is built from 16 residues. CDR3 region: CASSLGVSGDDNEQFF. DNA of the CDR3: TGTGCCAGCAGCTTGGGGGTTAGCGGGGATGACAATGAGCAGTTCTTC.

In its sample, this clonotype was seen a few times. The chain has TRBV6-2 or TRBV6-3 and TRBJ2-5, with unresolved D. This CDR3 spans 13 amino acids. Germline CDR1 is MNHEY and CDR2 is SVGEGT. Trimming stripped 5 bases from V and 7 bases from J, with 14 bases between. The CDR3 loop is CASSTIGPGTQYF. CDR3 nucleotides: TGTGCCAGCAGTACCATTGGTCCGGGGACCCAGTACTTC.

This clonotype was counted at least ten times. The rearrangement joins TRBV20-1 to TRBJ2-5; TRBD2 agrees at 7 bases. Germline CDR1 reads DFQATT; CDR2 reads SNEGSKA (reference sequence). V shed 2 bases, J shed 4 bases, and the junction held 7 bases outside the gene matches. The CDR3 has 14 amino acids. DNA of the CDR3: TGCAGTGCTAGACCAGCGGGGTCCGCAGAGACCCAGTACTTC. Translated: CSARPAGSAETQYF.

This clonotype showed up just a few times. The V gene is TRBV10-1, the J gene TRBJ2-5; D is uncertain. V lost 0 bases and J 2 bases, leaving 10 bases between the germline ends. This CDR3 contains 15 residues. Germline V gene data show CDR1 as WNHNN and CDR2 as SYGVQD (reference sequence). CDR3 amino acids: CASSESGWKQETQYF. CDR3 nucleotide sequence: TGCGCCAGCAGTGAGTCTGGTTGGAAGCAAGAGACCCAGTACTTC.